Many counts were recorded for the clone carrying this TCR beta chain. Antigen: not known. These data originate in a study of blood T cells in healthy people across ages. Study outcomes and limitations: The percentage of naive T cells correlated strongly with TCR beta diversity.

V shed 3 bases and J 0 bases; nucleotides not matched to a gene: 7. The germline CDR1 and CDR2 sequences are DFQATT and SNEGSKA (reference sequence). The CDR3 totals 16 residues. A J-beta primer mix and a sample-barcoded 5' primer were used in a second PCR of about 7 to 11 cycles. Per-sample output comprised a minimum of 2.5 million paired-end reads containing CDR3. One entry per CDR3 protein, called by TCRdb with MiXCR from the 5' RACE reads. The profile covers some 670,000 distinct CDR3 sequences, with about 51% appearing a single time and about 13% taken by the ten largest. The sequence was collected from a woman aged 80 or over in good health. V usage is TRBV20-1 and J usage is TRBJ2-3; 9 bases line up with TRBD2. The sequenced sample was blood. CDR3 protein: CSASLLAGHSTDTQYF. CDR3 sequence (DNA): TGCAGTGCTAGTTTACTAGCGGGCCATAGCACAGATACGCAGTATTTT.